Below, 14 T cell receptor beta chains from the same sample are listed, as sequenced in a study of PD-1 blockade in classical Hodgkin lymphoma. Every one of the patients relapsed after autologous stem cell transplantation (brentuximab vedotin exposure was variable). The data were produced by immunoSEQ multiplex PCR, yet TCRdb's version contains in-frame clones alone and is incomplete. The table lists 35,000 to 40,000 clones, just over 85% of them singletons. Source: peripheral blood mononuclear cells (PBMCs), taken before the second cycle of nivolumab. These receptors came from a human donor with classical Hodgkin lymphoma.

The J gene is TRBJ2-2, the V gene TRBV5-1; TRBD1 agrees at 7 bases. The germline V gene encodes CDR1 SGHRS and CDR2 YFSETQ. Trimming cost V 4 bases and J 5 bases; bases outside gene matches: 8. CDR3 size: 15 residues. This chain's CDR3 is CASSPRDSGTGELFF. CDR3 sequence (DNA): TGCGCCAGCAGCCCCCGGGACAGTGGAACCGGGGAGCTGTTTTTT.

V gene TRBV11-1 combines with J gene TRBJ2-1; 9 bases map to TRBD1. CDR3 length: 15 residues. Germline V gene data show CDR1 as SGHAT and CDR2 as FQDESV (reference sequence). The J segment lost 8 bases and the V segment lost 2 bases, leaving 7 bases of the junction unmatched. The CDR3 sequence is CASSLWDRVGHEQFF. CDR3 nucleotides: TGTGCCAGCAGCTTATGGGACAGGGTTGGTCATGAGCAGTTCTTC.

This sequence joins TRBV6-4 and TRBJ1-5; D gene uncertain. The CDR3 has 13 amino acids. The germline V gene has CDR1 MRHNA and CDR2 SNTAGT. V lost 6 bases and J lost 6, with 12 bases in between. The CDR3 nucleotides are TGTGCCAGCAGCAATTTCCAAGGTCAGCCCCAGCATTTT. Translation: CASSNFQGQPQHF.

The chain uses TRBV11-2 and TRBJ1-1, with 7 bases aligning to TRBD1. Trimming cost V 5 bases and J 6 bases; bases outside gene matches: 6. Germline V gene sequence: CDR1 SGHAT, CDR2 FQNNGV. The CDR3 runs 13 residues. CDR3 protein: CASSPDRAAEAFF. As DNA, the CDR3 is TGTGCCAGCAGCCCCGACAGGGCCGCTGAAGCTTTCTTT.

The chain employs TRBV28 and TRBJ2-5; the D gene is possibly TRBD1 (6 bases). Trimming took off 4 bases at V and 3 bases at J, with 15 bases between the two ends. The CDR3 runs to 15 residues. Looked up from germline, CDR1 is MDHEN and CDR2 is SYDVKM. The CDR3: CASSYPGTLEETQYF. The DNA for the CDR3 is TGTGCCAGCAGTTACCCCGGGACACTGGAAGAGACCCAGTACTTC.

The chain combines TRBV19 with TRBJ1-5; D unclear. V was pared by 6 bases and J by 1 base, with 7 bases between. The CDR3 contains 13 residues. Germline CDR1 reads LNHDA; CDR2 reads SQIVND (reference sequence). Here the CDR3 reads CASRMWSNQPQHF. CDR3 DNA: TGTGCCAGTAGGATGTGGAGCAATCAGCCCCAGCATTTT. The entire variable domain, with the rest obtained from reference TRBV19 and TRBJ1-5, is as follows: DGGITQSPKYLFRKEGQNVTLSCEQNLNHDAMYWYRQDPGQGLRLIYYSQIVNDFQKGDIAEGYSVSREKKESFPLTVTSAQKNPTAFYLCASRMWSNQPQHFGDGTRLSIL.

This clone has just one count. Written as DNA, the CDR3 is TGCGCCAGCATACTGGTGGCGGGAGGGAACGCTGAGCAGTTCTTC. The encoded protein is CASILVAGGNAEQFF. The V and J genes are TRBV10-2 and TRBJ2-1; 9 bases line up with TRBD2. The length of the CDR3 is 15 residues. Germline CDR1 reads WSHSY; CDR2 reads SAAADI. V lost 7 bases to trimming and J lost 9 bases; unmatched junction nucleotides: 13.

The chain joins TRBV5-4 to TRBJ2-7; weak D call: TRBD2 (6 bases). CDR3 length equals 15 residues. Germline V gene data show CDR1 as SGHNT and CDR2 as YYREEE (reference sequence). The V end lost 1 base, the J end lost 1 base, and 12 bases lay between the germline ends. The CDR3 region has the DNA TGTGCCAGCAGCTTGTTAGTCGGGGGATCCTACGAGCAGTACTTC. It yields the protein CASSLLVGGSYEQYF. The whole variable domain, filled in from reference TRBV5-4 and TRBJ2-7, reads ETGVTQSPTHLIKTRGQQVTLRCSSQSGHNTVSWYQQALGQGPQFIFQYYREEENGRGNFPPRFSGLQFPNYSSELNVNALELDDSALYLCASSLLVGGSYEQYFGPGTRLTVT.

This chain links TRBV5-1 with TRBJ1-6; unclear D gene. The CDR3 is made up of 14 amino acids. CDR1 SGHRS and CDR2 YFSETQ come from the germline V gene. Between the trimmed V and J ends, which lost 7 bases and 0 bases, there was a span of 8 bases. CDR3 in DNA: TGCGCCAGCCGAGAGAGCTCCTATAATTCACCCCTCCACTTT. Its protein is CASRESSYNSPLHF.

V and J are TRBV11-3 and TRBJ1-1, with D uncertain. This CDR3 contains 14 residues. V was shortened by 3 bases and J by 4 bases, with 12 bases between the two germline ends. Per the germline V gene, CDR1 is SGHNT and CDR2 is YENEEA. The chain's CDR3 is CASSFFGAATEAFF. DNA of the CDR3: TGTGCCAGCAGCTTTTTCGGTGCGGCCACTGAAGCTTTCTTT.

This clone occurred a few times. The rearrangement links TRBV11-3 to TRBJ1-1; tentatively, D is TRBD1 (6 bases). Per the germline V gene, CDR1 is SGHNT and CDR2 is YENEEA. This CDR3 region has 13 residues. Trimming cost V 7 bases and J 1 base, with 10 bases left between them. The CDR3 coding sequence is TGTGCCAGCACCTCACAGGGGAACACTGAAGCTTTCTTT. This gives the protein CASTSQGNTEAFF. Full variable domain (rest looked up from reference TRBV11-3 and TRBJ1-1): EAGVVQSPRYKIIEKKQPVAFWCNPISGHNTLYWYLQNLGQGPELLIRYENEEAVDDSQLPKDRFSAERLKGVDSTLKIQPAELGDSAVYLCASTSQGNTEAFFGQGTRLTVV.

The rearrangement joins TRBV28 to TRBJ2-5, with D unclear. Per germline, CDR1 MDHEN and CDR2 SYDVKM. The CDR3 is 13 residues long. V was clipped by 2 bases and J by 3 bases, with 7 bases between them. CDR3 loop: CASSLPFKETQYF. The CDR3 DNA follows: TGTGCCAGCAGTTTACCGTTTAAAGAGACCCAGTACTTC.

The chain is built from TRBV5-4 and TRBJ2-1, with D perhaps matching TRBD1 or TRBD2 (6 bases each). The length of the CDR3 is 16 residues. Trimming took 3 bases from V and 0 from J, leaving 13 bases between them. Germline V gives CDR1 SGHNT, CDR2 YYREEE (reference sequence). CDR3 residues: CASSWGRESSYNEQFF. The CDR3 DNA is TGTGCCAGCAGCTGGGGGCGGGAAAGCTCCTACAATGAGCAGTTCTTC.

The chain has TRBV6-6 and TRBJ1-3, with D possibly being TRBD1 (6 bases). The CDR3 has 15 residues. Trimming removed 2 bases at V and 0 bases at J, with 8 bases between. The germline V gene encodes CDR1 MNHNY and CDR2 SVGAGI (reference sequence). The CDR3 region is CASSYTGSSGNTIYF. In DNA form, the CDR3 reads TGTGCCAGCAGTTACACAGGGAGCTCTGGAAACACCATATATTTT.